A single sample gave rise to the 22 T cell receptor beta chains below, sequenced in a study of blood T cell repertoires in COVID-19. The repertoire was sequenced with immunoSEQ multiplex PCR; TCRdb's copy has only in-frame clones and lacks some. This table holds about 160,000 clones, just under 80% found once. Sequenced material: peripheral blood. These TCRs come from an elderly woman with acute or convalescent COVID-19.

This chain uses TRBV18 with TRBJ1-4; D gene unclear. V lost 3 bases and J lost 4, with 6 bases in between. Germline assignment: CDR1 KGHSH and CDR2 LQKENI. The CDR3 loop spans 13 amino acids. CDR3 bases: TGTGCCAGCTCACCGGCAGTTAATGAAAAACTGTTTTTT. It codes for CASSPAVNEKLFF.

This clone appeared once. The CDR3 region has the DNA TGTGCCTGGGGGACAGGGGGGGAAAAACTGTTTTTT. Amino acid sequence: CAWGTGGEKLFF. This rearrangement joins TRBV30 to TRBJ1-4, with 11 bases that match TRBD1. V shed 5 bases and J 8 bases; nucleotides not matched to a gene: 1. The germline CDR1 and CDR2 sequences are GTSNPN and SVGIG (reference sequence). The CDR3 consists of 12 residues.

The CDR3 bases are TGTGCCAGCTCACCACAGCGGGGGGAACAGCCCCAGCATTTT. Protein: CASSPQRGEQPQHF. The rearrangement links TRBV18 to TRBJ1-5; perhaps TRBD1 as D (5 bases). The CDR3 covers 14 residues. The germline gives CDR1 KGHSH, CDR2 LQKENI. V lost 1 base to trimming and J lost 7 bases, with 11 bases between them.

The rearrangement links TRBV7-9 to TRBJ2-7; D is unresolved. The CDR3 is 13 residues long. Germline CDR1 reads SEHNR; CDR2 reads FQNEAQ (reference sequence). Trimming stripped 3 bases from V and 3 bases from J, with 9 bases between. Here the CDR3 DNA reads TGTGCCAGCAGCTTCCCGGCGGACTACGAGCAGTACTTC. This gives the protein CASSFPADYEQYF.

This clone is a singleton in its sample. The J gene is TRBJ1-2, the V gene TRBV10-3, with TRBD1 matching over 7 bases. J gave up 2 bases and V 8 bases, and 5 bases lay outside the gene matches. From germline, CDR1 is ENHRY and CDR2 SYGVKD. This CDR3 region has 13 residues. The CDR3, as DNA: TGTGCCATCTTAGACAGGGAAAACTATGGCTACACCTTC. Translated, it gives CAILDRENYGYTF.

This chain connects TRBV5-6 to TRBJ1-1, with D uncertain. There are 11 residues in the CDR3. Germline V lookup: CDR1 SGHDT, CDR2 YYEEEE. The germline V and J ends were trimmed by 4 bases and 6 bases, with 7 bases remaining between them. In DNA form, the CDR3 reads TGTGCCAGCAGCCGCCAGGCTGAAGCTTTCTTT. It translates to CASSRQAEAFF.

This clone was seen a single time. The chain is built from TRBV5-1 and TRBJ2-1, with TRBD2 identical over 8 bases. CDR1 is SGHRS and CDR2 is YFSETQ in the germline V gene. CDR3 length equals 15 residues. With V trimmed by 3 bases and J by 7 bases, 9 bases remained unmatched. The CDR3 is CASSSMNGGGNEQFF. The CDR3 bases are TGCGCCAGCAGCTCAATGAATGGCGGGGGGAATGAGCAGTTCTTC.

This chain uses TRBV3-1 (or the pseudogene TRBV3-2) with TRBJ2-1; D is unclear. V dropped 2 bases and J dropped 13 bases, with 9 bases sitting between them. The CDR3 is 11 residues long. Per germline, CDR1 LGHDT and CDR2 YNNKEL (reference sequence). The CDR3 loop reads CASSQLWHQFF. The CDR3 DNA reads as TGTGCCAGCAGCCAATTGTGGCACCAGTTCTTC.

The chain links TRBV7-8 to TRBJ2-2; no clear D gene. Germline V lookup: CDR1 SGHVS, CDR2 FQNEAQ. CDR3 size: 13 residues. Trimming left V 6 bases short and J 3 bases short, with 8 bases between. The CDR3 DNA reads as TGTGCCAGCAGGCTCGGGTACACCGGGGAGCTGTTTTTT. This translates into CASRLGYTGELFF.

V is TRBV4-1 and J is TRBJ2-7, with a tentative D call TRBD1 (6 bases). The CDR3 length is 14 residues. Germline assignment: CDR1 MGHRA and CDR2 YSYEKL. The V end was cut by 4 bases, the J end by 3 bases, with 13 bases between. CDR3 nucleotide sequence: TGCGCCAGCAGCCTGCTCCGGGACAACTACGAGCAGTACTTC. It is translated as CASSLLRDNYEQYF.

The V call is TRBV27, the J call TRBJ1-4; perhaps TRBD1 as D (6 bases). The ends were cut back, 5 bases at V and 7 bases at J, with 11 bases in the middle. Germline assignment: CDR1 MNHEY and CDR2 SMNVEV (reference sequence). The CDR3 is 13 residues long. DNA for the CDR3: TGTGCCAGCAGTAGACAGGTTCGTGAAAAACTGTTTTTT. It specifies CASSRQVREKLFF. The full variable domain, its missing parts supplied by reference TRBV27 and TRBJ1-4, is EAQVTQNPRYLITVTGKKLTVTCSQNMNHEYMSWYRQDPGLGLRQIYYSMNVEVTDKGDVPEGYKVSRKEKRNFPLILESPSPNQTSLYFCASSRQVREKLFFGSGTQLSVL.

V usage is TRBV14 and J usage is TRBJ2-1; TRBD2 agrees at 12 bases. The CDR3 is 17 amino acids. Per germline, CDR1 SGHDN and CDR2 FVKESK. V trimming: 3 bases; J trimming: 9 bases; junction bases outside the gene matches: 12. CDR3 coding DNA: TGTGCCAGCAGCCAGGGGTTGCTAGCGGGGGGGCTTTTTGAGCAGTTCTTC. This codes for CASSQGLLAGGLFEQFF.

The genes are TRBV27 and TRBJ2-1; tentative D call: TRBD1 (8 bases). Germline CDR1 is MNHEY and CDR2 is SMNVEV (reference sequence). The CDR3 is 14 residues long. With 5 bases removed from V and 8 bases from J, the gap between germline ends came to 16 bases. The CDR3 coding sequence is TGTGCCAGCAGTCATTACAGGGGGAGGGATGAGCAGTTCTTC. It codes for CASSHYRGRDEQFF.

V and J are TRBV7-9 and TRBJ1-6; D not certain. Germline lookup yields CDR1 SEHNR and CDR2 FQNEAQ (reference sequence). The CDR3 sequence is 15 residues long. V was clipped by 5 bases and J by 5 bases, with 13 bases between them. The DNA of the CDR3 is TGTGCCAGCAGCCCCCCGGGTCTTAATAATTCACCCCTCCACTTT. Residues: CASSPPGLNNSPLHF.

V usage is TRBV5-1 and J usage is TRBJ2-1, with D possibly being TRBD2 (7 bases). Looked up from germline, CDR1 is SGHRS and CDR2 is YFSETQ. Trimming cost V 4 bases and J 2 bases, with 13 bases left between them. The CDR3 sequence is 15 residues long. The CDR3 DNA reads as TGCGCCAGCAGCGAAGGGGGGGTGGCCTACAATGAGCAGTTCTTC. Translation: CASSEGGVAYNEQFF.

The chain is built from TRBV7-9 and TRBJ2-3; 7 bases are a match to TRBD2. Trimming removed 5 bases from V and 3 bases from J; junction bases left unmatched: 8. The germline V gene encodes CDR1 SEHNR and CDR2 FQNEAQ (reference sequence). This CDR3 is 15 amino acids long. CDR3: CASSLTGLRTDTQYF. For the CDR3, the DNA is TGTGCCAGCAGCCTCACGGGACTACGGACAGATACGCAGTATTTT.

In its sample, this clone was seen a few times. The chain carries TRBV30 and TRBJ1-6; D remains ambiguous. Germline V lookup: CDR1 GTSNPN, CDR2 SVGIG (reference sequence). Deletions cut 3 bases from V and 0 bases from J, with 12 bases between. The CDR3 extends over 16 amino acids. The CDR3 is CAWRKTGSSYNSPLHF. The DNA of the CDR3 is TGTGCCTGGAGAAAGACGGGAAGCTCCTATAATTCACCCCTCCACTTT.

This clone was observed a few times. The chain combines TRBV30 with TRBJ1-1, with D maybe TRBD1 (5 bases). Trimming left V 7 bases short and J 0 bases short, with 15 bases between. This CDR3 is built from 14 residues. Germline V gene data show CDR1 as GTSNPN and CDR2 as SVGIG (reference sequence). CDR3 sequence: CALKSGLVNTEAFF. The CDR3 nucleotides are TGTGCCTTGAAATCAGGGCTGGTGAACACTGAAGCTTTCTTT.

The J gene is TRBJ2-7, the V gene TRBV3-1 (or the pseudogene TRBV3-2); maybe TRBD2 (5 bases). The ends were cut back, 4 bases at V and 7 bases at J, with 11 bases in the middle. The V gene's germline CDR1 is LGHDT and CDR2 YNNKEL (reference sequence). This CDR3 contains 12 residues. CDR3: CASSLRTGEQYF. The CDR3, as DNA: TGTGCCAGCAGCCTTCGGACGGGAGAGCAGTACTTC.

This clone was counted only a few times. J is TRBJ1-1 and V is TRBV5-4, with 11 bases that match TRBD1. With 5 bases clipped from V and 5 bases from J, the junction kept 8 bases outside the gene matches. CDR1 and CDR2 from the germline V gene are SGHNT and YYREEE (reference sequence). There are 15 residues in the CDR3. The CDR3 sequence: CASSSPGQGGTEAFF. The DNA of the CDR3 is TGTGCCAGCAGTTCACCGGGACAGGGGGGAACTGAAGCTTTCTTT.

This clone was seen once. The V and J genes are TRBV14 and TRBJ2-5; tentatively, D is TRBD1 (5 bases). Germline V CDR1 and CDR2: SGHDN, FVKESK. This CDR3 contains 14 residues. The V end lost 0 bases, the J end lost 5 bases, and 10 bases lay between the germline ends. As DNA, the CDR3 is TGTGCCAGCAGCCAAGATCGGAACAGGGAGACCCAGTACTTC. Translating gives CASSQDRNRETQYF. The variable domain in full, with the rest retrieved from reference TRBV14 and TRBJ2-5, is EAGVTQFPSHSVIEKGQTVTLRCDPISGHDNLYWYRRVMGKEIKFLLHFVKESKQDESGMPNNRFLAERTGGTYSTLKVQPAELEDSGVYFCASSQDRNRETQYFGPGTRLLVL.

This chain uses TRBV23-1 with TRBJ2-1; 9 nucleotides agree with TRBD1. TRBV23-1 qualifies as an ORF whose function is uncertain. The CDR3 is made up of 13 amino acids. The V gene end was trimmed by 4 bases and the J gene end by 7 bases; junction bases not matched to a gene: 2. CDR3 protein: CASSPGTGNEQFF. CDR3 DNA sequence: TGCGCCAGCAGTCCCGGGACAGGGAATGAGCAGTTCTTC.